The 6 T cell receptor beta chains listed next were all sequenced from one sample in a study of T cells in tumors after PD-1 blockade (dated by TCRdb to 2018 to 2020). Libraries were constructed by the immunoSEQ multiplex PCR assay. TCRdb took over this immuneACCESS table, retaining in-frame rearrangements with V and J assigned. Such tables are incomplete; in checked studies, under half of the missing clones stem from an unresolved V gene, and the remainder is unexplained. The sample yields 20,000 to 25,000 clones; roughly 78% were counted once. 26% of the sample belongs to the ten largest clones. Per the publication, the time point label means: before anti-PD-1 therapy. The material sequenced was PBMCs, taken before anti-PD-1 treatment. These TCRs come from a human donor with basal cell carcinoma.

V and J are TRBV2 and TRBJ1-5; 7 bases are a match to TRBD1. The CDR3 extends over 14 amino acids. Germline trimming cut 7 bases from V and 0 bases from J; bases unmatched to any gene: 3. The germline gives CDR1 SNHLY, CDR2 FYNNEI. This CDR3 is CASNRGDSNQPQHF. DNA of the CDR3: TGTGCCAGCAACAGGGGAGATAGCAATCAGCCCCAGCATTTT. The entire variable domain, with the rest obtained from reference TRBV2 and TRBJ1-5, is as follows: EPEVTQTPSHQVTQMGQEVILRCVPISNHLYFYWYRQILGQKVEFLVSFYNNEISEKSEIFDDQFSVERPDGSNFTLKIRSTKLEDSAMYFCASNRGDSNQPQHFGDGTRLSIL.

The rearrangement links TRBV10-2 to TRBJ2-5; 7 positions agree with TRBD2. Trimming removed 2 bases from V and 5 bases from J; junction bases left unmatched: 5. This CDR3 contains 14 residues. Germline loops: CDR1 WSHSY, CDR2 SAAADI. As DNA, the CDR3 is TGCGCCAGCAGTGAGGCGGGAGCTGGGGAGACCCAGTACTTC. This sequence encodes CASSEAGAGETQYF.

This sequence joins TRBV4-1 and TRBJ1-5, with D possibly matching TRBD1 (5 bases). Trimming shortened V by 1 base and J by 4 bases, and 11 bases separated the two germline ends. The CDR3 runs 15 residues. CDR1 and CDR2 from the germline V gene are MGHRA and YSYEKL. The CDR3 sequence: CASSQVAKGNQPQHF. The DNA of the CDR3 is TGCGCCAGCAGCCAAGTTGCCAAGGGGAATCAGCCCCAGCATTTT.

The chain recombines TRBV3-1 (or the pseudogene TRBV3-2) with TRBJ1-3; D is perhaps TRBD1 (5 bases). The germline CDR1 and CDR2 sequences are LGHDT and YNNKEL (reference sequence). V lost 1 base, J lost 0 bases, and 10 bases lay in between. The CDR3 runs to 16 residues. CDR3 coding DNA: TGTGCCAGCAGCCAAGGGACATCCGACTCTGGAAACACCATATATTTT. Translation gives CASSQGTSDSGNTIYF.

The V and J genes are TRBV3-1 (or the pseudogene TRBV3-2) and TRBJ2-2; a weak D match, TRBD1 (6 bases). Germline V gene sequence: CDR1 LGHDT, CDR2 YNNKEL (reference sequence). The CDR3 covers 17 residues. The germline V and J ends were trimmed by 1 base and 1 base, with 13 bases remaining between them. This chain's CDR3 is CASSQGVGTQNTGELFF. The CDR3 DNA sequence: TGTGCCAGCAGCCAAGGGGTGGGGACACAGAACACCGGGGAGCTGTTTTTT.

V gene TRBV6-1 combines with J gene TRBJ1-2; D not resolved. From germline, CDR1 is MNHNS and CDR2 SASEGT. The V end lost 3 bases, the J end lost 3 bases, and 5 bases lay between the germline ends. This CDR3 region has 12 residues. The CDR3 nucleotides are TGTGCCAGCAGTGACAGTTACTATGGCTACACCTTC. Protein: CASSDSYYGYTF.